These 8 T cell receptor beta chains share one sample of origin, sequenced in a study of neoadjuvant anti-PD-1 for oral cavity cancer. The time point was: after neoadjuvant nivolumab, at surgical resection. Some clones are missing from TCRdb's copy, which holds only in-frame ones; the method was immunoSEQ multiplex PCR. The table shows around 65,000 clones, with about 86% occurring only once. This sample comprised PBMCs, obtained after nivolumab (anti-PD-1) treatment. Receptors were obtained from a person aged 35-79 years with oral cavity squamous cell carcinoma.

The chain combines TRBV30 with TRBJ2-7; D unresolved. Germline CDR1 is GTSNPN and CDR2 is SVGIG (reference sequence). The V gene lost 2 bases and the J gene lost 6 bases, with 17 bases spanning the gap. This CDR3 comprises 14 residues. CDR3 coding DNA: TGTGCCTGGAGTCCCCTCAATGGTGTGCGCGAGCAGTACTTC. Residues: CAWSPLNGVREQYF.

The chain couples TRBV4-1 to TRBJ1-6, with unresolved D. CDR1 and CDR2 (germline): MGHRA, YSYEKL. The CDR3 sequence is 16 residues long. V lost 0 bases, J lost 5 bases, and 11 bases lay in between. The DNA of the CDR3 is TGCGCCAGCAGCCAAGAGGGCGGGATCGATAATTCACCCCTCCACTTT. Translating gives CASSQEGGIDNSPLHF.

J is TRBJ1-1 and V is TRBV5-4, with 7 bases that match TRBD1. Trimming cost V 4 bases and J 6 bases; bases outside gene matches: 15. The CDR3 loop spans 16 amino acids. Looked up from germline, CDR1 is SGHNT and CDR2 is YYREEE (reference sequence). The CDR3 protein is CASSRDRVLSTAEAFF. In DNA, the CDR3 is TGTGCCAGCAGCCGCGACAGGGTTCTATCAACCGCTGAAGCTTTCTTT.

This clone was counted a single time. The chain combines TRBV6-6 with TRBJ1-1, with a tentative D call TRBD1 (5 bases). The CDR3 totals 15 residues. From germline, CDR1 is MNHNY and CDR2 SVGAGI (reference sequence). V was clipped by 6 bases and J by 6 bases, with 20 bases between them. The CDR3 nucleotides read TGTGCCAGCAGCCGTACAAGGGGCCGAGACCCTGAAGCTTTCTTT. Protein sequence: CASSRTRGRDPEAFF.

The rearrangement joins TRBV6-1 to TRBJ1-1; no clear D. V lost 4 bases to trimming and J lost 1 base, with 4 bases between them. Germline values: CDR1 MNHNS, CDR2 SASEGT. The CDR3 sequence is 12 residues long. The DNA for the CDR3 is TGTGCCAGCAGTGGGGGGAACACTGAAGCTTTCTTT. Translation gives CASSGGNTEAFF.

The chain is built from TRBV30 and TRBJ1-5, with unresolved D. This CDR3 comprises 13 residues. The ends were cut back, 5 bases at V and 0 bases at J, with 8 bases in the middle. Germline CDR1 GTSNPN, CDR2 SVGIG (reference sequence). The CDR3 DNA follows: TGTGCCTGGGCTATAGATAGCAATCAGCCCCAGCATTTT. Protein sequence: CAWAIDSNQPQHF.

This clone was seen more than once but under ten times. V and J are TRBV10-1 and TRBJ1-2; TRBD1 agrees at 8 bases. V dropped 2 bases and J dropped 7; count of bases not matched to a gene: 6. CDR3 size: 14 residues. Germline V gene lookup returns CDR1 WNHNN and CDR2 SYGVQD (reference sequence). The CDR3 loop is CASSEGQGASGYTF. In nucleotides, the CDR3 is TGCGCCAGCAGTGAGGGACAGGGCGCTAGTGGCTACACCTTC.

The rearrangement links TRBV11-2 to TRBJ2-1, with 7 bases aligning to TRBD1. J gave up 6 bases and V 5 bases, and 7 bases lay outside the gene matches. The CDR3 extends over 14 amino acids. In germline, CDR1 is SGHAT, CDR2 FQNNGV. DNA of the CDR3: TGTGCCAGCAGCGGGGACAGCGTAGGCAATGAGCAGTTCTTC. Amino acids: CASSGDSVGNEQFF. The full variable domain, completed using reference TRBV11-2 and TRBJ2-1, is EAGVAQSPRYKIIEKRQSVAFWCNPISGHATLYWYQQILGQGPKLLIQFQNNGVVDDSQLPKDRFSAERLKGVDSTLKIQPAKLEDSAVYLCASSGDSVGNEQFFGPGTRLTVL.